This T cell receptor (beta chain) stems from a study of patients and donors after allogeneic stem cell transplantation. TCRdb analysed the RT-PCR reads with MiXCR anew, one entry per CDR3 protein. This table has 150,000 to 250,000 distinct CDR3 sequences, less than 45% appearing once. V lost 5 bases, J lost 0 bases, and 6 bases stayed unmatched. This CDR3 contains 16 residues. This clonotype was detected a few times. The J gene is TRBJ1-5, the V gene TRBV12-3 or TRBV12-4; 8 bases are shared with TRBD1. The receptor comes from a human donor who was either an allogeneic HSCT recipient or a stem cell or donor lymphocyte infusion donor (not recorded which). It is not recorded whose cells these are; they may come from a transplant donor. The sequencing input was blood, either unsorted or a sorted T cell fraction (not recorded which). CDR3 in DNA: TGTGCCAGCAGTCGGGACAGGCCCTATAGCAATCAGCCCCAGCATTTT. Translated, it gives CASSRDRPYSNQPQHF.